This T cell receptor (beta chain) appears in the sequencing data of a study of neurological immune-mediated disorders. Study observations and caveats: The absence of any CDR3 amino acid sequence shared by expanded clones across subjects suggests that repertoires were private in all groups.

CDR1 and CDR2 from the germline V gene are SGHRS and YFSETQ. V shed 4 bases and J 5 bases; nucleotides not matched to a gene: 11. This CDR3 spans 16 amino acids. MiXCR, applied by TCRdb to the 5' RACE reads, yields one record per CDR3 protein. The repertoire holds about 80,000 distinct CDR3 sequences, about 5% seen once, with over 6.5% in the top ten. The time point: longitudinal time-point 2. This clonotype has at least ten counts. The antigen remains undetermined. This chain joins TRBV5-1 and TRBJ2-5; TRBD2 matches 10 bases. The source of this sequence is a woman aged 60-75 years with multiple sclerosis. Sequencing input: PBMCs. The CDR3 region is CASSPGALAGVETQYF. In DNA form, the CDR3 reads TGCGCCAGCAGCCCTGGGGCCCTAGCGGGGGTCGAGACCCAGTACTTC.